This T cell receptor (beta chain) comes out of a study of tumor-infiltrating lymphocytes in localized non-small cell lung cancer. From germline, CDR1 is SQVTM and CDR2 ANQGSEA. V was clipped by 3 bases and J by 2 bases, with 14 bases between them. CDR3 length equals 15 residues. Comment on this clone: The antigen is undetermined.

Produced via immunoSEQ multiplex PCR; TCRdb's table is partial and in-frame only. The sample has 5,200 or so clones, approximately 72% seen once; the top ten hold 50% to 75%. Study observations and caveats: Different pieces of the same tissue went to different assays, confounding technical variation with intratumor heterogeneity.

The chain has TRBV29-1 and TRBJ1-3; possibly TRBD1 for D (5 bases). The sequence derives from a human donor with non-small cell lung cancer. The sequencing sample was made of lung tumor tissue. The CDR3 bases are TGCAGCGTTGATGGGGCAGGGCAGGCTGGAAACACCATATATTTT. Translating gives CSVDGAGQAGNTIYF. Full variable domain (rest looked up from reference TRBV29-1 and TRBJ1-3): SAVISQKPSRDICQRGTSLTIQCQVDSQVTMMFWYRQQPGQSLTLIATANQGSEATYESGFVIDKFPISRPNLTFSTLTVSNMSPEDSSIYLCSVDGAGQAGNTIYFGEGSWLTVV.